This T cell receptor (beta chain) was observed in a study of T cells after yellow fever vaccination. Study-wide results and limits: Shared CD4/CD8 clonotypes were a small share, likely from convergent recombination.

MiXCR, applied by TCRdb to the 5' RACE reads, yields one record per CDR3 protein. The profile shows around 140,000 distinct CDR3 sequences, less than 8.5% of them singletons. Per germline, CDR1 MGHRA and CDR2 YSYEKL. The CDR3 sequence is 13 residues long. V was shortened by 4 bases and J by 4 bases, with 8 bases between the two germline ends. This clonotype was observed many times. The antigen remains unidentified. The specimen was CD4+ T cells sorted from PBMCs, collected 10 days after the yellow fever booster vaccination. The chain uses TRBV4-1 and TRBJ2-1; D may be TRBD1 (5 bases). The source of this sequence is a man between 25 and 39 years old who received the YFV17D yellow fever vaccine. The CDR3: CASSRDSYNEQFF. CDR3 DNA: TGCGCCAGCAGCCGCGACAGTTACAATGAGCAGTTCTTC.